This T cell receptor beta chain was documented in a study of CXCR3-negative and CXCR3-positive naive CD8 T cells. Study-level findings and limits: Naive cells positive for CXCR3 carried more hydrophobic TRB CDR3s than CXCR3-negative ones.

In the case of this clonotype: Its specificity is not known.

This CDR3 comprises 16 residues. Germline V lookup: CDR1 SNHLY, CDR2 FYNNEI. Via 5' RACE with UMI labels, TRB cDNA libraries were prepared. Using the 5' RACE reads, TCRdb records one entry per CDR3 protein without DNA. This table lists thousands of distinct CDR3 sequences. Naive CD8+ T cells showed CD45RO-CCR7+CD27+CD95-. Sequences were obtained from naive CXCR3+ CD8+ T cells from blood. Subset specified: CD45RO-CCR7+CD27+CD95- naive CD8+ T cells expressing CXCR3 (TNR3+). The source is a human donor in good health. Some clones in this sample may be carry-over from other donors' samples. The chain carries TRBV2 and TRBJ2-3; the TRBD2 assignment by TCRdb is unverifiable without DNA. Here the CDR3 reads CASRHRLAALTDTQYF. Looking up the rest from reference TRBV2 and TRBJ2-3 gives the full variable domain: EPEVTQTPSHQVTQMGQEVILRCVPISNHLYFYWYRQILGQKVEFLVSFYNNEISEKSEIFDDQFSVERPDGSNFTLKIRSTKLEDSAMYFCASRHRLAALTDTQYFGPGTRLTVL.